One sample yielded the 18 T cell receptor beta chains listed below, sequenced in a study of T-cell reconstitution after alpha-beta-depleted transplantation in children. Unique molecular identifiers were built into the TCRbeta library. TCRdb processed the PCR reads anew with MiXCR; each CDR3 protein has one entry. There are about 540,000 distinct CDR3 sequences in the sample; about 18% occur only once, and more than 2.5% lies in the top ten. The sequenced sample was PBMCs from the stem cell graft donor, obtained from the stem cell graft. The receptors were gathered from a human donor who donated a stem cell graft to a child with acute lymphoblastic leukemia.

This clonotype was observed many times. One end of the junction does not line up with germline, which may come from a read error. The chain combines TRBV5-1 with TRBJ1-1; D is uncertain. The CDR3 spans 11 residues. CDR1 is SGHRS, CDR2 YFSETQ, per germline. CDR3: CASSLEGEAFF. The DNA for the CDR3 is TGTGCCAGCAGCTTGGAAGGGGAAGCTTTCTTT.

This clonotype showed up just a few times. CDR3 in DNA: TGCAGCGTGGGGACTAGTCGGATTCGGGAGACCCAGTACTTC. Translated: CSVGTSRIRETQYF. The V gene is TRBV29-1, the J gene TRBJ2-5; TRBD2 matches at 8 bases. The CDR3 contains 14 residues. The germline V gene has CDR1 SQVTM and CDR2 ANQGSEA. J was trimmed by 5 bases and V by 6 bases; bases with no gene match: 11.

This clonotype was observed a few times. The chain is built from TRBV5-1 and TRBJ2-6; no clear D. V lost 1 base to trimming and J lost 3 bases, with 11 bases between them. The germline CDR1 and CDR2 sequences are SGHRS and YFSETQ. The CDR3 is 16 residues long. DNA for the CDR3: TGCGCCAGCAGCTTGCAGGCAACTCTTGGGGCCAACGTCCTGACTTTC. Its translation: CASSLQATLGANVLTF.

V is TRBV12-3 or TRBV12-4 and J is TRBJ1-1, with D unclear. The CDR3 sequence is 14 residues long. V lost 6 bases and J 1 base, leaving 12 bases between the germline ends. Here the CDR3 DNA reads TGTGCCAGCAGGGTTGACGGTCAGAACACTGAAGCTTTCTTT. Translated, it gives CASRVDGQNTEAFF.

This clonotype was recorded a few times. One junction end disagrees with the germline gene, perhaps due to a read error. This rearrangement joins TRBV20-1 to TRBJ2-7, with TRBD2 matching over 8 bases. The CDR3 extends over 13 amino acids. The V gene's germline CDR1 is DFQATT and CDR2 SNEGSKA (reference sequence). The CDR3 loop reads CSAALAGSYDQYF. CDR3 nucleotide sequence: TGCAGTGCAGCTCTAGCGGGTTCCTACGATCAGTACTTC.

This clonotype was picked up a small number of times. The chain couples TRBV20-1 to TRBJ2-2; either TRBD1 or TRBD2 may supply D (7 bases each). Germline CDR1 reads DFQATT; CDR2 reads SNEGSKA (reference sequence). Trimming left V 6 bases short and J 0 bases short, with 11 bases between. This CDR3 region has 14 residues. Here the CDR3 DNA reads TGCAGTGCGAGCGGGACAGCGAACACCGGGGAGCTGTTTTTT. The encoded protein is CSASGTANTGELFF.

The chain has TRBV6-5 and TRBJ2-1; 9 bases agree with TRBD2. Germline-derived CDR1 and CDR2 are MNHEY and SVGAGI. This CDR3 is built from 17 residues. V lost 4 bases and J lost 1; bases outside the gene matches: 8. Here the CDR3 reads CASSWFLAGVSYNEQFF. CDR3 coding DNA: TGTGCCAGCAGTTGGTTCTTAGCGGGAGTTTCCTACAATGAGCAGTTCTTC.

This clonotype was detected a few times. The chain uses TRBV7-2 and TRBJ1-5; 11 positions agree with TRBD1. The V gene's germline CDR1 is SGHTA and CDR2 FQGNSA. The CDR3 totals 15 residues. The V and J ends lost 5 bases and 4 bases, in that order; junction bases with no gene match: 4. For the CDR3, the DNA is TGTGCCAGCAGCGGGACAGGGGGATCGAATCAGCCCCAGCATTTT. It yields the protein CASSGTGGSNQPQHF.

J is TRBJ2-3 and V is TRBV29-1, with D maybe TRBD1 (5 bases). Deletions cut 4 bases from V and 10 bases from J, with 12 bases between. Germline V lookup: CDR1 SQVTM, CDR2 ANQGSEA. CDR3 length: 11 residues. The CDR3 is CSVGKGNAQYF. CDR3 coding DNA: TGCAGCGTTGGTAAGGGGAATGCGCAGTATTTT.

The chain links TRBV7-9 to TRBJ2-3, with 7 nucleotides matching TRBD1. There are 17 residues in the CDR3. Trimming took 2 bases from V and 2 from J; bases not matched to a gene: 10. In germline, CDR1 is SEHNR, CDR2 FQNEAQ (reference sequence). CDR3 DNA sequence: TGTGCCAGCAGCTTACCCCTTAGGGGACAGACCACAGATACGCAGTATTTT. This codes for CASSLPLRGQTTDTQYF.

This clonotype was counted only a few times. The chain couples TRBV15 to TRBJ2-1, with a tentative D call TRBD1 (6 bases). The CDR3 sequence is 17 residues long. Per the germline V gene, CDR1 is LNHNV and CDR2 is YYDKDF (reference sequence). The V and J ends lost 4 bases and 2 bases respectively, with 18 bases between them. The CDR3 loop is CATSTPSQGTPYNEQFF. For the CDR3, the DNA is TGTGCCACCAGCACCCCCTCCCAGGGGACGCCCTACAATGAGCAGTTCTTC.

This clonotype appeared once. This sequence joins TRBV15 and TRBJ2-3; possibly TRBD1 for D (6 bases). The germline V gene encodes CDR1 LNHNV and CDR2 YYDKDF (reference sequence). V was pared by 0 bases and J by 8 bases, with 18 bases between. The CDR3 covers 16 residues. The CDR3 DNA reads TGTGCCACCAGCAGAGATTGGGCAGGGGCGGACGGTACGCAGTATTTT. It specifies CATSRDWAGADGTQYF.

This clonotype appeared a few times. The chain carries TRBV27 and TRBJ1-4; the D is unclear. Trimming removed 5 bases from V and 4 bases from J, with 17 bases in between. CDR3 length: 16 residues. CDR1 and CDR2 from the germline V gene are MNHEY and SMNVEV (reference sequence). Here the CDR3 DNA reads TGTGCCAGCAGTCATAGTCCATGGGCCAATAATGAAAAACTGTTTTTT. Protein sequence: CASSHSPWANNEKLFF.

This sequence joins TRBV7-8 and TRBJ2-1; 9 bases map to TRBD2. Losses at the gene ends were 3 bases for V and 6 bases for J; bases not matched to a gene: 6. This CDR3 has 15 residues. Germline lookup yields CDR1 SGHVS and CDR2 FQNEAQ. The CDR3 loop reads CASSFRTSAINEQFF. The CDR3 coding sequence is TGTGCCAGCAGCTTCCGGACTAGCGCGATCAATGAGCAGTTCTTC.

The CDR3 DNA reads as TGCAGCGTTTTGACAGGCGGGGCTGAAGCTTTCTTT. It is translated as CSVLTGGAEAFF. The chain joins TRBV29-1 to TRBJ1-1, with D possibly being TRBD1 (6 bases). Trimming took 5 bases from V and 6 from J, leaving 13 bases between them. The germline CDR1 and CDR2 sequences are SQVTM and ANQGSEA. The CDR3 has 12 residues.

This clonotype was detected only a few times. This chain uses TRBV5-1 with TRBJ2-1; tentative D call: TRBD2 (5 bases). Trimming shortened V by 0 bases and J by 6 bases, and 22 bases separated the two germline ends. CDR3 length equals 18 residues. In germline, CDR1 is SGHRS, CDR2 YFSETQ. CDR3 in amino acids: CASSLELVVGVSGNEQFF. CDR3 sequence (DNA): TGCGCCAGCAGCTTGGAGTTGGTTGTGGGAGTATCAGGCAATGAGCAGTTCTTC.

The V call is TRBV5-1, the J call TRBJ2-6; D is uncertain. The CDR3 length is 14 residues. The V gene lost 0 bases and the J gene lost 6 bases, with 7 bases spanning the gap. Germline V CDR1 and CDR2: SGHRS, YFSETQ. CDR3 loop: CASSLDVPANVLTF. DNA of the CDR3: TGCGCCAGCAGCTTGGACGTCCCGGCCAACGTCCTGACTTTC.

This clonotype showed up just a few times. This chain links TRBV12-3 or TRBV12-4 with TRBJ1-1; D is ambiguous. V gave up 7 bases and J gave up 4 bases, with 22 bases separating them. The CDR3 is made up of 16 amino acids. The CDR3 protein is CASTPVWREKTTEAFF. As DNA, the CDR3 is TGTGCCAGCACCCCGGTATGGAGGGAAAAAACCACTGAAGCTTTCTTT.